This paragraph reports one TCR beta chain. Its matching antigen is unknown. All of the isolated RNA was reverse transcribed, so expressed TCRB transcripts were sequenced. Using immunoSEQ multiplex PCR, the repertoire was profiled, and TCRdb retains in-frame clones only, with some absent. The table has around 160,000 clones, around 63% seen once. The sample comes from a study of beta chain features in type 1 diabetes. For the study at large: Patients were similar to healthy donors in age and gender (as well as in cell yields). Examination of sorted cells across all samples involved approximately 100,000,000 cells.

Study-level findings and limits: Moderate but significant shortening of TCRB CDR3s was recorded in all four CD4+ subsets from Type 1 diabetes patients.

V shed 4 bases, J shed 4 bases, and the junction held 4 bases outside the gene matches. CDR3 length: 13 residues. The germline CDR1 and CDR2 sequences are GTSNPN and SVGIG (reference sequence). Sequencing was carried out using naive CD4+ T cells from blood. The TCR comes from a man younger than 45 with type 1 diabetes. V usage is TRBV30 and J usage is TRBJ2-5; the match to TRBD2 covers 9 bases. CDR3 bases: TGTGCCTGGACGCGGGGGGGCCCAGAGACCCAGTACTTC. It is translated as CAWTRGGPETQYF.